Presented here are 19 T cell receptor beta chains from one specimen sequenced in a study of cytomegalovirus exposure and HLA in healthy donors (TCRdb year 2017). Library preparation was by the immunoSEQ multiplex PCR assay. For the multiplex PCR, a mixture combining 60 forward primers for TCR Vbeta segments and 13 reverse primers for TCR Jbeta segments was used. The immuneACCESS repertoire file appears here via TCRdb, limited to in-frame rearrangements. These files lack a portion of the clones; in checked studies, under half of the deficit traces to unresolved V genes, and the cause of the others is not known. The sample table records roughly 300,000 clones; roughly 88% of these occur just once. The ten most abundant clones make up about 4% of the sample. The specimen sequenced was PBMCs. All receptors derive from a man aged 40-49 years in good health and CMV-seropositive.

The table lists this clone with a few counts. The rearrangement links TRBV5-4 to TRBJ2-3; D might be TRBD2 (5 bases). The CDR3 runs to 14 residues. Germline-derived CDR1 and CDR2 are SGHNT and YYREEE (reference sequence). Trimming cost V 1 base and J 4 bases, with 10 bases left between them. CDR3 loop: CASSLTSGADTQYF. In DNA, the CDR3 is TGTGCCAGCAGCTTGACCAGCGGCGCAGATACGCAGTATTTT.

The chain has TRBV30 and TRBJ1-1; D ambiguous. CDR1 is GTSNPN, CDR2 SVGIG, per germline (reference sequence). V lost 7 bases and J 3 bases, leaving 15 bases between the germline ends. CDR3 size: 13 residues. The CDR3 region has the DNA TGTGCCTCCAGACCTAAGCGGGACACTGAAGCTTTCTTT. Translation gives CASRPKRDTEAFF.

This clone came up once. The CDR3, as DNA: TGTGCCAGCAGCTTAGATCACTACGAGCAGTACTTC. It yields the protein CASSLDHYEQYF. The V and J genes are TRBV7-9 and TRBJ2-7; D unresolved. CDR1 and CDR2 (germline): SEHNR, FQNEAQ (reference sequence). The CDR3 is made up of 12 amino acids. Trimming removed 1 base at V and 3 bases at J, with 4 bases between.

The chain employs TRBV27 and TRBJ2-3, with D perhaps TRBD1 (6 bases). Trimming pared 0 bases from V and 3 bases from J, leaving 7 bases between. Germline CDR1 is MNHEY and CDR2 is SMNVEV (reference sequence). The CDR3 runs 14 residues. CDR3 nucleotides: TGTGCCAGCAGTTTATCGAGGGGGACAGATACGCAGTATTTT. Protein sequence: CASSLSRGTDTQYF.

The chain couples TRBV7-9 to TRBJ1-1; TRBD1 is a possible D gene (6 bases). CDR3 length: 14 residues. V was pared by 5 bases and J by 4 bases, with 14 bases between. Germline V gene sequence: CDR1 SEHNR, CDR2 FQNEAQ (reference sequence). The CDR3 loop reads CASSPRGATTEAFF. The CDR3 bases are TGTGCCAGCAGCCCTCGGGGGGCAACCACTGAAGCTTTCTTT.

The chain links TRBV5-5 to TRBJ2-1, with 9 bases identical to TRBD1. CDR1 and CDR2 from the germline V gene are SGHKS and YYEKEE (reference sequence). Trimming cost V 7 bases and J 2 bases; bases outside gene matches: 7. This CDR3 has 15 amino acids. The CDR3 sequence: CASLAGTGPYNEQFF. For the CDR3, the DNA is TGTGCCAGCTTGGCCGGGACAGGGCCCTACAATGAGCAGTTCTTC.

The chain joins TRBV21-1 to TRBJ2-7; TRBD1, the table's D call, was not compared with the DNA. TRBV21-1 is a known pseudogene. The CDR3 spans 14 residues. The CDR3 DNA sequence: TGTGCCAGCAGCAAAATCAGGACAGGGGATGAGCAGTACTTC. It encodes CASSKIRTGDEQYF.

The chain links TRBV29-1 to TRBJ2-5; weak D call: TRBD1 (7 bases). CDR3 length equals 13 residues. In germline, CDR1 is SQVTM, CDR2 ANQGSEA. Trimming shortened V by 3 bases and J by 5 bases, and 13 bases separated the two germline ends. DNA of the CDR3: TGCAGCGTTGACAGGGGGGTAGGTGAGACCCAGTACTTC. Residues: CSVDRGVGETQYF.

This clone was recorded once. V and J are TRBV29-1 and TRBJ2-4; D call uncertain. This CDR3 is built from 11 residues. Germline CDR1 is SQVTM and CDR2 is ANQGSEA. V shed 0 bases and J shed 9 bases, with 6 bases lying between them. CDR3 residues: CSVEEVAIQYF. DNA of the CDR3: TGCAGCGTTGAAGAGGTGGCCATTCAGTACTTC.

This clone came up once. V and J are TRBV4-1 and TRBJ1-3; no clear D gene. Germline loops: CDR1 MGHRA, CDR2 YSYEKL. Trimming shortened V by 0 bases and J by 8 bases, and 17 bases separated the two germline ends. The length of the CDR3 is 16 residues. The CDR3 DNA follows: TGCGCCAGCAGCCAAGATCCCACACCTCATGCCTACACCATATATTTT. Translated: CASSQDPTPHAYTIYF.

This clone was counted once. The chain carries TRBV5-4 and TRBJ1-2, with TRBD1 as a possible D gene (6 bases). Germline V gene lookup returns CDR1 SGHNT and CDR2 YYREEE (reference sequence). V dropped 1 base and J dropped 0 bases, with 16 bases sitting between them. The CDR3 is 17 residues long. CDR3 in DNA: TGTGCCAGCAGCTTGATGGGGGGGCGTGGGTCTAACTATGGCTACACCTTC. Its protein is CASSLMGGRGSNYGYTF.

The rearrangement joins TRBV29-1 to TRBJ2-7, with 7 bases aligning to TRBD2. This CDR3 has 13 residues. Germline CDR1 reads SQVTM; CDR2 reads ANQGSEA. Trimming at V came to 3 bases and at J to 1 base, leaving 3 bases not matched to a gene. The DNA for the CDR3 is TGCAGCGTTGAGGCGGGAGTTTCCTACGAGCAGTACTTC. Its protein is CSVEAGVSYEQYF.

The sample holds one count of this clone. The genes are TRBV19 and TRBJ2-1; D is perhaps TRBD2 (6 bases). Trimming removed 5 bases from V and 6 bases from J, with 17 bases in between. CDR3 length: 15 amino acids. Germline V gene sequence: CDR1 LNHDA, CDR2 SQIVND (reference sequence). CDR3 bases: TGTGCCAGTAGTTCTGTGACTAGATCGCCCAATGAGCAGTTCTTC. This encodes CASSSVTRSPNEQFF.

This clone was recorded a few times. The chain is built from TRBV11-2 and TRBJ2-1; weak D call: TRBD2 (6 bases). Germline V CDR1 and CDR2: SGHAT, FQNNGV. The CDR3 consists of 15 residues. V was shortened by 1 base and J by 5 bases, with 12 bases between the two germline ends. CDR3 in DNA: TGTGCCAGCAGCTTAGTTAGCGGCTTCAACAATGAGCAGTTCTTC. It translates to CASSLVSGFNNEQFF.

This rearrangement joins TRBV7-3 to TRBJ2-3; 8 bases agree with TRBD1. The CDR3 runs to 15 residues. Trimming at V came to 5 bases and at J to 4 bases, leaving 8 bases not matched to a gene. Germline V gene sequence: CDR1 SGHTA, CDR2 FQGTGA. CDR3 residues: CASSRTGMEADTQYF. CDR3 DNA: TGTGCCAGCAGCCGGACAGGGATGGAGGCAGATACGCAGTATTTT.

This chain connects TRBV2 to TRBJ2-2; TRBD1 agrees at 8 bases. Trimming removed 6 bases from V and 0 bases from J; junction bases left unmatched: 15. Germline CDR1 reads SNHLY; CDR2 reads FYNNEI. This CDR3 is built from 19 residues. Written as DNA, the CDR3 is TGTGCCAGCAGCGTGGACAGGGAAGTCGGGTTCTCGAACACCGGGGAGCTGTTTTTT. Its protein is CASSVDREVGFSNTGELFF.

The J gene is TRBJ1-5, the V gene TRBV19; maybe TRBD1 (5 bases). The V gene lost 3 bases and the J gene lost 2 bases, with 8 bases spanning the gap. Germline V CDR1 and CDR2: LNHDA, SQIVND (reference sequence). The CDR3 extends over 14 amino acids. As DNA, the CDR3 is TGTGCCAGTAGTATGTCGGGGGGCAATCAGCCCCAGCATTTT. This gives the protein CASSMSGGNQPQHF.

A remark on this clone: The sample holds other DNA sequences that translate to the same CDR3. The rearrangement joins TRBV5-4 to TRBJ2-3; D unclear. Trimming removed 0 bases at V and 2 bases at J, with 7 bases between. This CDR3 has 14 residues. CDR1 is SGHNT, CDR2 YYREEE, per germline (reference sequence). The CDR3 loop reads CASSLVQSTDTQYF. The CDR3 coding sequence is TGTGCCAGCAGCTTGGTCCAGTCCACAGATACGCAGTATTTT. The full variable domain, in which reference TRBV5-4 and TRBJ2-3 provide the parts outside the CDR3, is ETGVTQSPTHLIKTRGQQVTLRCSSQSGHNTVSWYQQALGQGPQFIFQYYREEENGRGNFPPRFSGLQFPNYSSELNVNALELDDSALYLCASSLVQSTDTQYFGPGTRLTVL.

This clone was recorded only once. This rearrangement joins TRBV27 to TRBJ1-3; 9 bases match TRBD1. V was pared by 0 bases and J by 8 bases, with 5 bases of the junction left unmatched. The CDR3 covers 15 residues. The germline V gene encodes CDR1 MNHEY and CDR2 SMNVEV (reference sequence). This chain's CDR3 is CASSLSPGQGYTIYF. CDR3 coding DNA: TGTGCCAGCAGTTTATCTCCGGGACAGGGATACACCATATATTTT.